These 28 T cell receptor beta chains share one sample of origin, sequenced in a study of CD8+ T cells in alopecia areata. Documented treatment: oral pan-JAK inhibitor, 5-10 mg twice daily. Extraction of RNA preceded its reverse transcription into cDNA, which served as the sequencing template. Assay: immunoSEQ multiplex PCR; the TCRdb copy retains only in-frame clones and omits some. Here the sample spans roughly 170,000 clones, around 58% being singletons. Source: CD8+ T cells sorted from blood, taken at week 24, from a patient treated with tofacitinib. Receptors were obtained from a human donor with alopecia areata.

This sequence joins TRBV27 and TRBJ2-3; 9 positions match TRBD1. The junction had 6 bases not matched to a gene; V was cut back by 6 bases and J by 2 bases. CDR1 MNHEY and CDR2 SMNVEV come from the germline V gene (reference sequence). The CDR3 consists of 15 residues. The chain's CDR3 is CASSNRGRFTDTQYF. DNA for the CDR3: TGTGCCAGCAGCAACAGGGGGCGATTCACAGATACGCAGTATTTT.

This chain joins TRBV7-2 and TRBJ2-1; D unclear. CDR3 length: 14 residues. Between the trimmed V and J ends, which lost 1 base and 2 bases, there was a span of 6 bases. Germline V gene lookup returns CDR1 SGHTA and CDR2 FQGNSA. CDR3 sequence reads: CASSLGITYNEQFF. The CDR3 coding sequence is TGTGCCAGCAGCTTAGGCATAACCTACAATGAGCAGTTCTTC.

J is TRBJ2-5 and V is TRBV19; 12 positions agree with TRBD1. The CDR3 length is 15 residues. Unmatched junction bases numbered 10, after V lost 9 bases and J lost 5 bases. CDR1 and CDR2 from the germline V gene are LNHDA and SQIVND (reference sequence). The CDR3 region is CASSLGTGGQETQYF. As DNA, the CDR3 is TGTGCCAGCTCGCTCGGGACAGGGGGCCAGGAGACCCAGTACTTC.

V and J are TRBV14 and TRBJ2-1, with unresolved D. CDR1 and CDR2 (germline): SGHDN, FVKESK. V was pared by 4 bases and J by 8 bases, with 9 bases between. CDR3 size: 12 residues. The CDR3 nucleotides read TGTGCCAGCAGCCTGTCGGTCCATGAGCAGTTCTTC. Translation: CASSLSVHEQFF.

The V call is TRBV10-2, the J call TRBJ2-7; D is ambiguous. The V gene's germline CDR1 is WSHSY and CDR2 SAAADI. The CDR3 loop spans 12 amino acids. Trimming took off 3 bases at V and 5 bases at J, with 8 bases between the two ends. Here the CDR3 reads CASSDQGNEQYF. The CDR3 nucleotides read TGCGCCAGCAGTGATCAAGGGAACGAGCAGTACTTC.

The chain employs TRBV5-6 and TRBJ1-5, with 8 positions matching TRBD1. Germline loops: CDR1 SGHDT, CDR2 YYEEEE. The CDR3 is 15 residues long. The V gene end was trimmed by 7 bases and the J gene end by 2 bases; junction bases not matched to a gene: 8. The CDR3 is CASSAGGAGNQPQHF. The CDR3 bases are TGTGCCAGCTCAGCAGGGGGCGCCGGCAATCAGCCCCAGCATTTT. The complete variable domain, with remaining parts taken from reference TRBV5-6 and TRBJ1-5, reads DAGVTQSPTHLIKTRGQQVTLRCSPKSGHDTVSWYQQALGQGPQFIFQYYEEEERQRGNFPDRFSGHQFPNYSSELNVNALLLGDSALYLCASSAGGAGNQPQHFGDGTRLSIL.

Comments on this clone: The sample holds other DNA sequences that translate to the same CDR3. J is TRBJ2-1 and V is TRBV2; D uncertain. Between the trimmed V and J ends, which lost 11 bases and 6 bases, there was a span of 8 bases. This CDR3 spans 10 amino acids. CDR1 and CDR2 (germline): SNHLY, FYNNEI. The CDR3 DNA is TGTGCCTCCACCGGCAATGAGCAGTTCTTC. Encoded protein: CASTGNEQFF.

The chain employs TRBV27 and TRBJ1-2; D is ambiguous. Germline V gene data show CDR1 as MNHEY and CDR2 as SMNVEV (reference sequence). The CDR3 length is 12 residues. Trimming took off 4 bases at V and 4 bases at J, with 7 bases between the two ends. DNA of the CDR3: TGTGCCAGCAGTTCGGACGCCTATGGCTACACCTTC. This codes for CASSSDAYGYTF.

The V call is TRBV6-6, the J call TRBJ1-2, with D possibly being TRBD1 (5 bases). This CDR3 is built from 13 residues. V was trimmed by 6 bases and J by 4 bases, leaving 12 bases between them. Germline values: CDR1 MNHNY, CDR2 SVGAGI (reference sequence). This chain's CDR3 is CASSRDAGYGYTF. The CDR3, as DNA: TGTGCCAGCAGCCGGGACGCTGGCTATGGCTACACCTTC.

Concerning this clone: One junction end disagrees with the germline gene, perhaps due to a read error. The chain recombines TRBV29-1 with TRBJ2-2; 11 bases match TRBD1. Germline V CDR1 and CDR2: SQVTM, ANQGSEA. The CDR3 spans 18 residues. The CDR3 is CSVSIRGGQGANAGELFF. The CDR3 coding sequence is TGCAGCGTTAGCATCCGCGGCGGACAGGGGGCGAACGCCGGGGAGCTGTTTTTT.

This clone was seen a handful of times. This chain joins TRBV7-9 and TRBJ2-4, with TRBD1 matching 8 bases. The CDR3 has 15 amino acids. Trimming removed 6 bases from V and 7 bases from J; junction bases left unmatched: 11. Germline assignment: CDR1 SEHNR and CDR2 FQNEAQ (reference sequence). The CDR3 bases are TGTGCCAGCAGTTACCTCGGACAGGGAAGTAACATTCAGTACTTC. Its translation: CASSYLGQGSNIQYF.

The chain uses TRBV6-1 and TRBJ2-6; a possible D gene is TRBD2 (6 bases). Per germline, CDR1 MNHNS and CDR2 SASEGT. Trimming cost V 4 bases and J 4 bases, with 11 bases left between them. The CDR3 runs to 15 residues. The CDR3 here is CASSATGEGANVLTF. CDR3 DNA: TGTGCCAGCAGTGCCACGGGGGAAGGGGCCAACGTCCTGACTTTC.

CDR3 bases: TGTGCCAGCAGCGACGCAGAGAGCTCCTACGAGCAGTACTTC. Translating it yields CASSDAESSYEQYF. J is TRBJ2-7 and V is TRBV9; unclear D gene. Trimming cost V 3 bases and J 0 bases, with 10 bases left between them. The CDR3 totals 14 residues. CDR1 and CDR2 from the germline V gene are SGDLS and YYNGEE.

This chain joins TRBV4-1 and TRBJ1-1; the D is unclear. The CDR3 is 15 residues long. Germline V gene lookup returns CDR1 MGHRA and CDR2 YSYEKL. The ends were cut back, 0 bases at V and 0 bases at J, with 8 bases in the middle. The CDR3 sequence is CASSQDSGMNTEAFF. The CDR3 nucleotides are TGCGCCAGCAGCCAAGATTCCGGTATGAACACTGAAGCTTTCTTT.

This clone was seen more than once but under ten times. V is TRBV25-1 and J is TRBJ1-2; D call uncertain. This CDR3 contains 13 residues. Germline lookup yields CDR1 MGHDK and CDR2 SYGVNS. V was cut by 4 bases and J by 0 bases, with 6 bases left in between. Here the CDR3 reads CASSGNPNYGYTF. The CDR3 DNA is TGTGCCAGCAGTGGGAACCCTAACTATGGCTACACCTTC.

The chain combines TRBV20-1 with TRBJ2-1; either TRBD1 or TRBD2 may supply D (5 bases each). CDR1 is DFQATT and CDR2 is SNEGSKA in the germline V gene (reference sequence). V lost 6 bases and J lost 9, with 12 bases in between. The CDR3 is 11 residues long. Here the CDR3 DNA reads TGCAGTGCCCAGACAGAGGGTGAGCAGTTCTTC. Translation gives CSAQTEGEQFF.

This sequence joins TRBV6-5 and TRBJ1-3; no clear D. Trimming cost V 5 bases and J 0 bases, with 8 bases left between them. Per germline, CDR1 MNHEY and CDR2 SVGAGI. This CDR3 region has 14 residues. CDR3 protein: CASSEGSSGNTIYF. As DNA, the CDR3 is TGTGCCAGCAGTGAGGGATCCTCTGGAAACACCATATATTTT.

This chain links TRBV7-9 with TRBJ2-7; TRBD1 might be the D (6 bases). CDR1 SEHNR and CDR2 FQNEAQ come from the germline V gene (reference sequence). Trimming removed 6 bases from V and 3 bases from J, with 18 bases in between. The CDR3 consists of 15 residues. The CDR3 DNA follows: TGTGCCAGCAGGGACTTAGGTTCACAGGGCTACGAGCAGTACTTC. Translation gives CASRDLGSQGYEQYF.

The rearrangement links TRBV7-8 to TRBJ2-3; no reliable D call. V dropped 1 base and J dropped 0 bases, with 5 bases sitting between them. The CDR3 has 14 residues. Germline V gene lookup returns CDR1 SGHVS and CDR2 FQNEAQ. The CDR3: CASSLGRSTDTQYF. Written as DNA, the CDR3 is TGTGCCAGCAGCTTAGGTCGGAGCACAGATACGCAGTATTTT.

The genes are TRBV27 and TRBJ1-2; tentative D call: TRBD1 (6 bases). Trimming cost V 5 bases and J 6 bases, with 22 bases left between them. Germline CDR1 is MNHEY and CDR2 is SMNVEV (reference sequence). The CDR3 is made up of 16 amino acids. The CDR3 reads CASSPNAAGDPHGYTF. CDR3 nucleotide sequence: TGTGCCAGCAGTCCCAATGCGGCAGGGGACCCCCATGGCTACACCTTC.

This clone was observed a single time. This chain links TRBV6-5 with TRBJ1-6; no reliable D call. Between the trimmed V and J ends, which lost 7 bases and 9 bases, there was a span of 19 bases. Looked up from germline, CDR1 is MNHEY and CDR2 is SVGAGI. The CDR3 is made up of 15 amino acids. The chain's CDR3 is CASTSLSPVFSPLHF. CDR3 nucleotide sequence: TGTGCCAGCACCTCACTCTCGCCCGTCTTTTCACCCCTCCACTTT.

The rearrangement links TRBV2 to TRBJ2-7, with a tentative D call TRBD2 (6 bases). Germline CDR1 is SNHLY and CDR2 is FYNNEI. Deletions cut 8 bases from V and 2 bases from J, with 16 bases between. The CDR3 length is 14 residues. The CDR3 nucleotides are TGTGCCAGCGCGGGTATCGGGAGAACCTACGAGCAGTACTTC. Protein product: CASAGIGRTYEQYF.

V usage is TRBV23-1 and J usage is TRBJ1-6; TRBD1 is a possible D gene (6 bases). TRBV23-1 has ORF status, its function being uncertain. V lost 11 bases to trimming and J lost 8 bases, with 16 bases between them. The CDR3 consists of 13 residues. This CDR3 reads CAATGTVYSPLHF. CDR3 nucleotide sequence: TGCGCCGCGACAGGAACAGTCTATTCACCCCTCCACTTT.

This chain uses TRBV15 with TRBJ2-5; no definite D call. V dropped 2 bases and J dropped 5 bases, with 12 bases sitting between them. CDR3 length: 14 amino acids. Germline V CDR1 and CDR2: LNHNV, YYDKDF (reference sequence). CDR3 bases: TGTGCCACCAGCAGAATGTTCGGAGACGAGACCCAGTACTTC. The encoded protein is CATSRMFGDETQYF.

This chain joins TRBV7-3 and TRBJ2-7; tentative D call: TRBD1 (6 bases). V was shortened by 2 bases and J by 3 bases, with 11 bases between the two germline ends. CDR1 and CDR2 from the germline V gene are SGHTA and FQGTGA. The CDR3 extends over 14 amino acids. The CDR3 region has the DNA TGTGCCAGCAGCTTAGGGGCAGGGGACTACGAGCAGTACTTC. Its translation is CASSLGAGDYEQYF.

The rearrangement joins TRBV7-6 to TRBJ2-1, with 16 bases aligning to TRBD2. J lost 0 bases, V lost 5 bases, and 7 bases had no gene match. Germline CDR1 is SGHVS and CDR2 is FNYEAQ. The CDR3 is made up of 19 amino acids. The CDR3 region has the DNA TGTGCCAGCAGCCGGGAGGGACTAGCGGGGGGGAGCTCCTACAATGAGCAGTTCTTC. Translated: CASSREGLAGGSSYNEQFF. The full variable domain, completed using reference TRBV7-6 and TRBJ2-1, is GAGVSQSPRYKVTKRGQDVALRCDPISGHVSLYWYRQALGQGPEFLTYFNYEAQQDKSGLPNDRFSAERPEGSISTLTIQRTEQRDSAMYRCASSREGLAGGSSYNEQFFGPGTRLTVL.

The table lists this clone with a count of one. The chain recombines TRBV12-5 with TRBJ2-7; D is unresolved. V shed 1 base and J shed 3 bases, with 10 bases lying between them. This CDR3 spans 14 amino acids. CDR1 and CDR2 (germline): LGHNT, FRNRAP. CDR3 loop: CASGLGPSSYEQYF. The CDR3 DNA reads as TGTGCTAGTGGTTTGGGACCAAGCAGCTACGAGCAGTACTTC.

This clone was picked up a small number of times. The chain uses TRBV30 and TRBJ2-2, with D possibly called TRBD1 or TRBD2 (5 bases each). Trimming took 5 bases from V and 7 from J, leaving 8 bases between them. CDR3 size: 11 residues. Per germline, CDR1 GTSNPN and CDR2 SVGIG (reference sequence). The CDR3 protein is CAWGDGGELFF. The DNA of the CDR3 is TGTGCCTGGGGGGACGGCGGGGAGCTGTTTTTT.